This T cell receptor beta chain appears in the sequencing data of a study of shared T cell receptors in the human thymus. The germline V gene encodes CDR1 SNHLY and CDR2 FYNNEI. Trimming cost V 3 bases and J 7 bases, with 10 bases left between them. CDR3 size: 13 residues. Clones were sequenced by immunoSEQ multiplex PCR, and TCRdb holds only the in-frame ones, with some missing. The data contain about 380,000 clones, around 95% of them singletons. Sequencing used thymocytes. This receptor was obtained from a human donor. This chain links TRBV2 with TRBJ1-5, with a weak D call TRBD1 (5 bases). The CDR3 DNA sequence: TGTGCCAGCAGTGACAGGGTCGGGCAGCCCCAGCATTTT. This encodes CASSDRVGQPQHF.